The 31 T cell receptor beta chains given below trace back to one sample, sequenced in a study of early stage breast cancer tumors. Assay used: immunoSEQ multiplex PCR; TCRdb lists only in-frame clones, some missing. Of more than 13,000 clones listed, roughly three quarters were seen once; the top ten hold roughly 7.2%. Source material: normal breast tissue next to the tumor. These receptors came from a person aged 45 to 59 with breast cancer.

This chain's CDR3 is CASSERREGPTGELFF. The CDR3 nucleotides read TGTGCCAGCAGTGAAAGGCGGGAGGGCCCCACCGGGGAGCTGTTTTTT. This chain uses TRBV6-1 with TRBJ2-2, with 9 bases aligning to TRBD2. Germline V lookup: CDR1 MNHNS, CDR2 SASEGT. The CDR3 loop spans 16 amino acids. J gave up 4 bases and V 2 bases, and 5 bases lay outside the gene matches.

This chain connects TRBV7-2 to TRBJ2-5; 8 bases line up with TRBD2. CDR3 length: 16 amino acids. The J segment lost 3 bases and the V segment lost 2 bases, leaving 8 bases of the junction unmatched. Germline values: CDR1 SGHTA, CDR2 FQGNSA. CDR3 nucleotides: TGTGCCAGCAGCTTAAATCCAGCGGGAGTAGAAGAGACCCAGTACTTC. Encoded protein: CASSLNPAGVEETQYF.

The gene calls are TRBV28 and TRBJ2-7; the D gene could be TRBD1 or TRBD2 (5 bases each). Trimming took 8 bases from V and 1 from J, leaving 12 bases between them. The germline gives CDR1 MDHEN, CDR2 SYDVKM. The CDR3 is 13 residues long. The CDR3, as DNA: TGTGCCAGCGGGCAGGGCGGGTCCTACGAGCAGTACTTC. Translating it yields CASGQGGSYEQYF.

The V call is TRBV4-3, the J call TRBJ2-2; 8 bases line up with TRBD2. CDR3 length: 17 amino acids. The germline V gene encodes CDR1 LGHNA and CDR2 YSLEER. V dropped 1 base and J dropped 3; count of bases not matched to a gene: 7. CDR3 amino acids: CASSQGSGDPYTGELFF. The DNA for the CDR3 is TGCGCCAGCAGCCAAGGTAGCGGGGATCCCTACACCGGGGAGCTGTTTTTT.

This chain joins TRBV27 and TRBJ2-1, with a weak D call TRBD2 (6 bases). CDR1 is MNHEY and CDR2 is SMNVEV in the germline V gene (reference sequence). V was shortened by 11 bases and J by 0 bases, with 17 bases between the two germline ends. CDR3 length equals 15 residues. CDR3 in DNA: TGTGCCTCAAGGGGCGGGGCAGGCTCCTACAATGAGCAGTTCTTC. This encodes CASRGGAGSYNEQFF.

This chain uses TRBV4-3 with TRBJ1-4, with D tentatively TRBD1 (5 bases). The CDR3 spans 16 residues. Looked up from germline, CDR1 is LGHNA and CDR2 is YSLEER. The V and J ends lost 0 bases and 5 bases respectively, with 13 bases between them. Here the CDR3 reads CASSQDLGVKNEKLFF. CDR3 DNA sequence: TGCGCCAGCAGCCAAGATCTGGGGGTGAAAAATGAAAAACTGTTTTTT.

This chain connects TRBV27 to TRBJ1-1; D is undetermined. V was trimmed by 7 bases and J by 4 bases, leaving 16 bases between them. The CDR3 is made up of 14 amino acids. Germline loops: CDR1 MNHEY, CDR2 SMNVEV (reference sequence). The DNA for the CDR3 is TGTGCCAGCAAGACTGCCGCCCTTTTCACTGAAGCTTTCTTT. Translation: CASKTAALFTEAFF.

The V call is TRBV19, the J call TRBJ1-2; D gene ambiguous. The CDR3 has 12 residues. V was shortened by 6 bases and J by 8 bases, with 13 bases between the two germline ends. CDR1 is LNHDA and CDR2 is SQIVND in the germline V gene (reference sequence). This chain's CDR3 is CASSSQAGGYTF. CDR3 DNA sequence: TGTGCCAGTAGCTCTCAGGCTGGCGGCTACACCTTC.

This chain links TRBV7-9 with TRBJ2-3; weak D call: TRBD2 (6 bases). This CDR3 spans 13 amino acids. The germline V gene encodes CDR1 SEHNR and CDR2 FQNEAQ (reference sequence). Trimming removed 8 bases at V and 4 bases at J, with 13 bases between. The CDR3 coding sequence is TGTGCCAGCTTGCCGTCGGGGGCAGATACGCAGTATTTT. Protein: CASLPSGADTQYF.

V usage is TRBV7-8 and J usage is TRBJ1-5; TRBD1 is a possible D gene (6 bases). The ends were cut back, 7 bases at V and 5 bases at J, with 15 bases in the middle. CDR1 and CDR2 from the germline V gene are SGHVS and FQNEAQ. The CDR3 covers 14 residues. CDR3 region: CASNPSGQDQPQHF. In DNA form, the CDR3 reads TGTGCCAGCAACCCGTCGGGACAAGATCAGCCCCAGCATTTT.

The chain is built from TRBV5-6 and TRBJ2-7, with 10 bases lining up with TRBD2. J lost 1 base, V lost 4 bases, and 8 bases had no gene match. The CDR3 contains 16 residues. The germline CDR1 and CDR2 sequences are SGHDT and YYEEEE. CDR3: CASSRTSGTLSYEQYF. As DNA, the CDR3 is TGTGCCAGCAGCCGGACTAGCGGCACGCTTTCCTACGAGCAGTACTTC.

In this sample, this clone turned up once. The V call is TRBV28, the J call TRBJ2-3; no definite D call. The V end lost 2 bases, the J end lost 4 bases, and 1 base lay between the germline ends. Germline V lookup: CDR1 MDHEN, CDR2 SYDVKM. The CDR3 runs to 11 residues. CDR3 coding DNA: TGTGCCAGCAGTTTACCAGATACGCAGTATTTT. This translates into CASSLPDTQYF.

J is TRBJ1-1 and V is TRBV18, with D perhaps TRBD1 (6 bases). The V end was cut by 0 bases, the J end by 4 bases, with 15 bases between. CDR1 KGHSH and CDR2 LQKENI come from the germline V gene. CDR3 length equals 16 residues. The CDR3 region has the DNA TGTGCCAGCTCACCACCACAGGGCGGTTCGGGCACTGAAGCTTTCTTT. Its protein product is CASSPPQGGSGTEAFF. Full variable domain (outside the CDR3, taken from reference TRBV18 and TRBJ1-1): NAGVMQNPRHLVRRRGQEARLRCSPMKGHSHVYWYRQLPEEGLKFMVYLQKENIIDESGMPKERFSAEFPKEGPSILRIQQVVRGDSAAYFCASSPPQGGSGTEAFFGQGTRLTVV.

This chain connects TRBV5-1 to TRBJ2-7; unclear D gene. CDR1 is SGHRS, CDR2 YFSETQ, per germline. Trimming cost V 0 bases and J 5 bases, with 9 bases left between them. The CDR3 contains 13 residues. The CDR3 nucleotides read TGCGCCAGCAGCTTGGTGGGCGCTAACGAGCAGTACTTC. Amino acids: CASSLVGANEQYF.

The V and J genes are TRBV7-9 and TRBJ2-5; TRBD2 might be the D (6 bases). CDR1 SEHNR and CDR2 FQNEAQ come from the germline V gene (reference sequence). This CDR3 is 15 amino acids long. The V and J ends lost 1 base and 5 bases respectively, with 14 bases between them. The CDR3 DNA sequence: TGTGCCAGCAGCTTAGATCACGGGAGAGTGGAGACCCAGTACTTC. As protein: CASSLDHGRVETQYF.

CDR3 protein: CASESGITGNQPQHF. Here the CDR3 DNA reads TGTGCCAGCGAGAGCGGCATCACGGGGAATCAGCCCCAGCATTTT. The V and J genes are TRBV6-1 and TRBJ1-5; D not resolved. V was cut by 8 bases and J by 4 bases, with 18 bases left in between. CDR1 and CDR2 (germline): MNHNS, SASEGT. The CDR3 length is 15 residues.

The V gene is TRBV7-9, the J gene TRBJ2-1, with TRBD2 identical over 12 bases. Trimming took 3 bases from V and 6 from J; bases not matched to a gene: 9. The CDR3 extends over 17 amino acids. Germline V gives CDR1 SEHNR, CDR2 FQNEAQ (reference sequence). CDR3 in amino acids: CASSLRLAGGEGNEQFF. The CDR3 bases are TGTGCCAGCAGCTTGAGGCTAGCGGGGGGGGAGGGCAATGAGCAGTTCTTC.

J is TRBJ2-7 and V is TRBV7-2; D unclear. Germline CDR1 and CDR2: SGHTA and FQGNSA. The length of the CDR3 is 13 residues. The V gene lost 1 base and the J gene lost 4 bases, with 8 bases spanning the gap. The CDR3 DNA is TGTGCCAGCAGCTTAGGAAAGGATTACGAGCAGTACTTC. Translation: CASSLGKDYEQYF.

V gene TRBV5-6 combines with J gene TRBJ2-2; TRBD1 agrees at 9 bases. Germline V lookup: CDR1 SGHDT, CDR2 YYEEEE. V shed 5 bases, J shed 3 bases, and the junction held 8 bases outside the gene matches. The CDR3 has 16 residues. CDR3 DNA sequence: TGTGCCAGCAGTCCCGCCGGGACAGGGCACACCGGGGAGCTGTTTTTT. Translating gives CASSPAGTGHTGELFF.

This clone was seen more than once but under ten times. J is TRBJ1-5 and V is TRBV7-3; D unclear. The CDR3 runs 13 residues. Germline V gene lookup returns CDR1 SGHTA and CDR2 FQGTGA. Trimming cost V 2 bases and J 2 bases, with 4 bases left between them. This chain's CDR3 is CASSLGRNQPQHF. CDR3 bases: TGTGCCAGCAGCTTAGGGCGCAATCAGCCCCAGCATTTT.

The CDR3 spells CAISGDISTDTQYF. Here the CDR3 DNA reads TGTGCCATCAGTGGTGACATTAGCACAGATACGCAGTATTTT. This chain links TRBV10-3 with TRBJ2-3, with no clear D. Germline V lookup: CDR1 ENHRY, CDR2 SYGVKD. The CDR3 loop spans 14 amino acids. V lost 4 bases and J 0 bases, leaving 8 bases between the germline ends.

The chain carries TRBV19 and TRBJ2-6, with a weak D call TRBD1 (6 bases). The CDR3 covers 14 residues. V was cut by 6 bases and J by 4 bases, with 10 bases left in between. Germline CDR1 and CDR2: LNHDA and SQIVND (reference sequence). The CDR3 reads CASSTGTGANVLTF. Here the CDR3 DNA reads TGTGCCAGTAGCACAGGGACGGGGGCCAACGTCCTGACTTTC.

The chain employs TRBV7-9 and TRBJ2-5; 8 nucleotides line up with TRBD1. V trimming: 3 bases; J trimming: 5 bases; junction bases outside the gene matches: 8. The CDR3 contains 15 residues. CDR1 and CDR2 from the germline V gene are SEHNR and FQNEAQ (reference sequence). The CDR3 loop reads CASSLPTGVGETQYF. For the CDR3, the DNA is TGTGCCAGCAGCTTGCCGACAGGGGTGGGCGAGACCCAGTACTTC.

This chain joins TRBV28 and TRBJ1-2; D not resolved. CDR3 size: 11 residues. In germline, CDR1 is MDHEN, CDR2 SYDVKM. V lost 5 bases to trimming and J lost 3 bases, with 4 bases between them. The CDR3 here is CASSLHYGYTF. The CDR3 nucleotides are TGTGCCAGCAGTCTTCACTATGGCTACACCTTC.

This CDR3 reads CASSQDRAGGVYEQYF. The CDR3 bases are TGCGCCAGCAGCCAAGACCGGGCGGGAGGGGTCTACGAGCAGTACTTC. The rearrangement uses TRBV4-3 and TRBJ2-7; 9 bases map to TRBD2. Trimming at V came to 0 bases and at J to 3 bases, leaving 6 bases not matched to a gene. The germline V gene has CDR1 LGHNA and CDR2 YSLEER. The CDR3 contains 16 residues.

The chain is built from TRBV5-4 and TRBJ1-4, with 7 bases matching TRBD1. V gave up 0 bases and J gave up 3 bases; unmatched junction bases: 5. From germline, CDR1 is SGHNT and CDR2 YYREEE (reference sequence). This CDR3 is 16 amino acids long. This chain's CDR3 is CASSLGGGTSNEKLFF. In DNA, the CDR3 is TGTGCCAGCAGCTTGGGAGGGGGCACTTCTAATGAAAAACTGTTTTTT.

The gene calls are TRBV30 and TRBJ2-1; D not resolved. This CDR3 region has 12 residues. Germline CDR1 GTSNPN, CDR2 SVGIG (reference sequence). The V gene lost 0 bases and the J gene lost 6 bases, with 6 bases spanning the gap. The chain's CDR3 is CAWSVIANEQFF. The CDR3 nucleotides read TGTGCCTGGAGTGTAATAGCCAATGAGCAGTTCTTC. Supplemented by reference TRBV30 and TRBJ2-1, the full variable domain reads SQTIHQWPATLVQPVGSPLSLECTVEGTSNPNLYWYRQAAGRGLQLLFYSVGIGQISSEVPQNLSASRPQDRQFILSSKKLLLSDSGFYLCAWSVIANEQFFGPGTRLTVL.

V usage is TRBV4-3 and J usage is TRBJ2-2; 7 bases match TRBD1. The V and J ends lost 3 bases and 4 bases, in that order; junction bases with no gene match: 5. Germline CDR1 LGHNA, CDR2 YSLEER. This CDR3 spans 15 amino acids. The CDR3 coding sequence is TGCGCCAGCAGCCATGGACAGGCCCTCACCGGGGAGCTGTTTTTT. It is translated as CASSHGQALTGELFF.

The chain is built from TRBV7-9 and TRBJ2-1; D might be TRBD2 (5 bases). Germline loops: CDR1 SEHNR, CDR2 FQNEAQ (reference sequence). CDR3 length equals 13 residues. Trimming removed 3 bases from V and 4 bases from J, with 7 bases in between. The CDR3 is CASSLTTYNEQFF. The CDR3 DNA reads as TGTGCCAGCAGCTTGACTACGTACAATGAGCAGTTCTTC.

J is TRBJ2-7 and V is TRBV7-2; the D gene is possibly TRBD1 (7 bases). V shed 1 base and J shed 2 bases, with 15 bases lying between them. Germline V gives CDR1 SGHTA, CDR2 FQGNSA. The CDR3 is 16 residues long. CDR3 in amino acids: CASSLVRRGLTYEQYF. Written as DNA, the CDR3 is TGTGCCAGCAGCTTAGTACGGAGGGGGCTGACCTACGAGCAGTACTTC. The variable domain in full, completed from reference TRBV7-2 and TRBJ2-7, reads GAGVSQSPSNKVTEKGKDVELRCDPISGHTALYWYRQSLGQGLEFLIYFQGNSAPDKSGLPSDRFSAERTGGSVSTLTIQRTQQEDSAVYLCASSLVRRGLTYEQYFGPGTRLTVT.

The rearrangement joins TRBV18 to TRBJ1-3; the D gene is possibly TRBD1 (5 bases). The V end lost 3 bases, the J end lost 12 bases, and 27 bases lay between the germline ends. In germline, CDR1 is KGHSH, CDR2 LQKENI. This CDR3 contains 17 residues. Here the CDR3 reads CASSPVGLITGGHGIYF. The CDR3 bases are TGTGCCAGCTCACCGGTAGGCCTCATAACTGGTGGACACGGCATATATTTT.